Listed below are T cell receptor beta chains from one sample, sequenced in a study of T cells in Graves' hyperthyroidism and ophthalmopathy. TCRdb redid the calling of the multiplex PCR reads with MiXCR, one entry per CDR3 protein. The sample yields roughly 520,000 distinct CDR3 sequences, approximately 25% seen once. Sequencing was done on a sample of blood. These receptor sequences come from a woman aged 25 to 45 with Graves' ophthalmopathy. Each CDR3 is given with its conserved first and last residue. D genes are given only for firm matches. Clone size appears in some rows only: once, few, many, or a class for an expanded clone.

V	J	size	D	CDR3	DNA
TRBV9	TRBJ1-1	many	-	CASSVVFYTEAFF	TGTGCCAGCAGCGTAGTATTCTACACTGAAGCTTTCTTT
TRBV12-3/TRBV12-4	TRBJ1-2	once	-	CASSYTDGYTF	TGTGCCAGCAGTTACACAGATGGCTACACCTTC
TRBV4-3	TRBJ1-2	many	TRBD1	CASSQAYRGDNYGYTF	TGCGCCAGCAGCCAAGCCTACAGGGGGGACAACTATGGCTACACCTTC
TRBV4-2	TRBJ2-7	many	-	CASSQDKGLYEQYF	TGTGCCAGCAGCCAAGACAAGGGGCTCTACGAGCAGTACTTC
TRBV27	TRBJ2-7	many	TRBD1	CASSSKQGAIYEQYF	TGTGCCAGCAGTTCCAAACAGGGGGCTATATACGAGCAGTACTTC
TRBV6-1	TRBJ1-2	-	TRBD1	CASRMGQGTEGYTF	TGTGCCAGCAGGATGGGACAGGGGACAGAGGGCTACACCTTC
TRBV19	TRBJ2-7	many	-	CASSIVGRGPYEQYF	TGTGCCAGTAGTATAGTGGGGCGGGGGCCCTACGAGCAGTACTTC
TRBV20-1	TRBJ2-5	many	TRBD1	CSAMTDRVETQYF	TGCAGTGCTATGACGGACAGGGTAGAGACCCAGTACTTC
TRBV7-2	TRBJ2-7	-	TRBD2	CASSAGLAVSYEQCF	TGTGCCAGCAGCGCGGGACTAGCGGTCTCCTACGAGCAGTGCTTC
TRBV3-1	TRBJ1-1	many	-	CASSQVVSAEAFF	TGTGCCAGCAGCCAAGTTGTATCGGCTGAAGCTTTCTTT
TRBV18	TRBJ2-7	few	TRBD1	CASSPRDRREQYF	TGTGCCAGCTCCCCAAGGGACAGGAGGGAGCAGTACTTC
TRBV28	TRBJ1-1	many	-	CASRRGAGTEAFF	TGTGCCAGCAGAAGGGGAGCCGGCACTGAAGCTTTCTTT
TRBV6-5	TRBJ1-3	many	-	CASEGRSSGNTIYF	TGTGCCAGCGAGGGGAGATCCTCTGGAAACACCATATATTTT
TRBV5-1	TRBJ2-5	many	-	CASSFDTETYEEETQYF	TGCGCCAGCAGCTTTGATACTGAGACCTACGAGGAAGAGACCCAGTACTTC
TRBV6-2/TRBV6-3	TRBJ2-7	many	-	CASSYGNQPYEQYF	TGTGCCAGCAGTTACGGGAACCAGCCCTACGAGCAGTACTTC
TRBV5-1	TRBJ1-3	many	-	CASSPQAAGSSGGNTIYF	TGCGCCAGCAGCCCCCAGGCGGCAGGCTCTTCTGGTGGAAACACCATATATTTT
TRBV4-1	TRBJ2-2	-	TRBD2	CASSPRTSGRAAGELFF	TGCGCCAGCAGCCCACGGACTAGCGGGAGGGCCGCGGGGGAGCTGTTTTTT
TRBV27	TRBJ2-2	many	-	CASSSFYTGELFF	TGTGCCAGCAGTTCCTTCTACACCGGGGAGCTGTTTTTT
TRBV5-1	TRBJ2-2	many	TRBD2	CASSHTSGYTGELFF	TGCGCCAGCAGCCACACTAGCGGCTACACCGGGGAGCTGTTTTTT
TRBV27	TRBJ2-7	many	-	CASSLSGNSIEQYF	TGTGCCAGCAGTTTATCTGGCAACTCTATTGAGCAGTACTTC
TRBV11-2	TRBJ2-7	few	-	CASSLWLLADYEQYF	TGTGCCAGCAGCTTATGGCTACTAGCAGACTACGAGCAGTACTTC
TRBV12-3/TRBV12-4	TRBJ2-7	many	TRBD2	CASSPGLATYEQYF	TGTGCCAGCAGTCCGGGACTAGCGACTTACGAGCAGTACTTC
TRBV7-2	TRBJ2-7	many	-	CASSYPSEGGYEQYF	TGTGCCAGCAGCTACCCCTCGGAAGGGGGTTACGAGCAGTACTTC
TRBV30	TRBJ1-5	many	-	CAWSAGGVGQPQHF	TGTGCCTGGAGTGCAGGCGGCGTAGGTCAGCCCCAGCATTTT
TRBV5-1	TRBJ2-3	-	TRBD2	CASSLAPLTSGGTDTQYF	TGCGCCAGCAGCTTGGCCCCCCTGACTAGCGGGGGCACAGATACGCAGTATTTT
TRBV6-2/TRBV6-3	TRBJ1-1	-	-	CASKSYLGTEAFF	TGTGCCAGCAAATCTTATTTAGGGACTGAAGCTTTCTTT
TRBV6-2/TRBV6-3	TRBJ1-3	many	TRBD1	CASSYTPGGFSGNTIYF	TGTGCCAGCAGTTACACGCCAGGGGGCTTTTCCGGAAACACCATATATTTT
TRBV5-1	TRBJ2-3	many	-	CASSLGWATDTQYF	TGCGCCAGCAGCTTGGGTTGGGCCACAGATACGCAGTATTTT
TRBV28	TRBJ1-5	many	-	CASRSGVYQPQHF	TGTGCCAGCAGGAGCGGGGTGTACCAGCCCCAGCATTTT
TRBV2	TRBJ2-7	many	-	CASYRDSYEQYF	TGTGCCTCCTACAGGGACTCCTACGAGCAGTACTTC
TRBV6-1	TRBJ2-2	-	TRBD1	CASSEARGGSGELFF	TGTGCCAGCAGTGAAGCGCGAGGGGGCTCCGGGGAGCTGTTTTTT
TRBV6-5	TRBJ2-7	many	TRBD1	CASSYPRDRVEQYF	TGTGCCAGCAGTTACCCCCGGGACAGGGTTGAGCAGTACTTC